What follows are 19 T cell receptor beta chains derived from one specimen sequenced in a study of response to subunit inactivated influenza vaccine. In TCRdb, the RT-PCR reads were re-called with MiXCR into one record per CDR3 protein. The sample holds approximately 700,000 distinct CDR3 sequences; 15% to 19% are singletons and the top ten take 11%. Sequences were derived from PBMCs from blood, sampled about 12 days after vaccination. The source of these receptors is a man between 50 and 59 years old who received an inactivated influenza vaccine.

This clonotype came up a few times. The rearrangement uses TRBV11-3 and TRBJ2-1; 7 bases match TRBD2. This CDR3 comprises 15 residues. Germline CDR1 is SGHNT and CDR2 is YENEEA. Trimming at V came to 1 base and at J to 6 bases, leaving 6 bases not matched to a gene. The CDR3 here is CASSLGSGEGNEQFF. The CDR3 DNA follows: TGTGCCAGCAGCTTAGGATCTGGGGAGGGCAATGAGCAGTTCTTC.

The V gene is TRBV12-3 or TRBV12-4, the J gene TRBJ2-3; TRBD2 agrees at 9 bases. V gave up 6 bases and J gave up 6 bases; unmatched junction bases: 10. There are 15 residues in the CDR3. CDR3 loop: CASRTASGNPDTQYF. CDR3 DNA sequence: TGTGCCAGCAGGACCGCTAGCGGGAACCCGGATACGCAGTATTTT.

The V call is TRBV18, the J call TRBJ1-6; D may be TRBD1 (5 bases). The V gene's germline CDR1 is KGHSH and CDR2 LQKENI. CDR3 length: 14 residues. V gave up 4 bases and J gave up 7 bases, with 11 bases separating them. CDR3 sequence: CASSRGSGNSPLHF. CDR3 sequence (DNA): TGTGCCAGCTCACGGGGGAGCGGGAATTCACCCCTCCACTTT.

The J gene is TRBJ2-7, the V gene TRBV5-1; TRBD1 aligns across 7 bases. V shed 1 base, J shed 0 bases, and the junction held 10 bases outside the gene matches. CDR3 length equals 17 residues. CDR1 and CDR2 (germline): SGHRS, YFSETQ. In DNA form, the CDR3 reads TGCGCCAGCAGCTTGCAGGCAAGGGGGCGTAGCTCCTACGAGCAGTACTTC. This translates into CASSLQARGRSSYEQYF. The full variable domain, its missing parts supplied by reference TRBV5-1 and TRBJ2-7, is KAGVTQTPRYLIKTRGQQVTLSCSPISGHRSVSWYQQTPGQGLQFLFEYFSETQRNKGNFPGRFSGRQFSNSRSEMNVSTLELGDSALYLCASSLQARGRSSYEQYFGPGTRLTVT.

In this sample, this clonotype turned up a few times. The chain recombines TRBV20-1 with TRBJ2-5; maybe TRBD1 (5 bases). CDR1 is DFQATT, CDR2 SNEGSKA, per germline (reference sequence). The length of the CDR3 is 13 residues. Trimming left V 5 bases short and J 2 bases short, with 12 bases between. CDR3: CSAHQGLQETQYF. In DNA form, the CDR3 reads TGCAGTGCTCATCAGGGATTACAAGAGACCCAGTACTTC.

The V gene is TRBV6-1, the J gene TRBJ2-2; 9 bases line up with TRBD1. With 6 bases clipped from V and 2 bases from J, the junction kept 7 bases outside the gene matches. CDR3 length equals 16 residues. CDR1 MNHNS and CDR2 SASEGT come from the germline V gene. Written as DNA, the CDR3 is TGTGCCAGCAGAATTACAGGGGGCCCCAACACCGGGGAGCTGTTTTTT. Protein: CASRITGGPNTGELFF.

The chain carries TRBV4-3 and TRBJ2-2; weak D call: TRBD2 (5 bases). With 4 bases removed from V and 6 bases from J, the gap between germline ends came to 9 bases. The germline CDR1 and CDR2 sequences are LGHNA and YSLEER. The CDR3 covers 13 residues. The chain's CDR3 is CASSRSGAGELFF. The CDR3 DNA reads as TGCGCCAGCAGCCGCTCCGGGGCCGGGGAGCTGTTTTTT.

This clonotype has only a few counts. This chain joins TRBV10-1 and TRBJ1-5; D remains unclear. V was pared by 5 bases and J by 5 bases, with 10 bases between. Germline CDR1 WNHNN, CDR2 SYGVQD (reference sequence). The CDR3 extends over 13 amino acids. CDR3 amino acids: CASSKLRDQPQHF. DNA for the CDR3: TGCGCCAGCAGTAAACTAAGGGATCAGCCCCAGCATTTT.

This clonotype was counted a few times. The V call is TRBV15, the J call TRBJ2-5; 7 nucleotides agree with TRBD1. The germline V gene has CDR1 LNHNV and CDR2 YYDKDF (reference sequence). The CDR3 totals 17 residues. V trimming: 2 bases; J trimming: 2 bases; junction bases outside the gene matches: 11. The CDR3 here is CATSRNTGTAIQETQYF. The CDR3 nucleotides are TGTGCCACCAGCAGAAACACCGGGACAGCAATTCAAGAGACCCAGTACTTC.

A single count supports this clonotype. This chain links TRBV28 with TRBJ2-7; D is unresolved. Trimming removed 3 bases at V and 3 bases at J, with 15 bases between. CDR3 length: 15 amino acids. Per the germline V gene, CDR1 is MDHEN and CDR2 is SYDVKM. The CDR3 DNA sequence: TGTGCCAGCAGTTTGGGAAGGACGATCCTCTACGAGCAGTACTTC. Protein: CASSLGRTILYEQYF.

The V and J genes are TRBV7-9 and TRBJ2-5, with D perhaps TRBD1 (5 bases). CDR3 size: 13 residues. Trimming took 0 bases from V and 7 from J, leaving 9 bases between them. Per germline, CDR1 SEHNR and CDR2 FQNEAQ (reference sequence). The CDR3 sequence: CASSLALQGTQYF. CDR3 bases: TGTGCCAGCAGCTTAGCGTTGCAGGGGACCCAGTACTTC. Full variable domain (missing parts from reference TRBV7-9 and TRBJ2-5): DTGVSQNPRHKITKRGQNVTFRCDPISEHNRLYWYRQTLGQGPEFLTYFQNEAQLEKSRLLSDRFSAERPKGSFSTLEIQRTEQGDSAMYLCASSLALQGTQYFGPGTRLLVL.

This clonotype showed up just a few times. The chain is built from TRBV5-1 and TRBJ2-1; 13 nucleotides agree with TRBD2. CDR1 and CDR2 (germline): SGHRS, YFSETQ. The trim removed 5 bases at V and 0 bases at J, leaving 2 bases unmatched. The CDR3 loop spans 16 amino acids. DNA of the CDR3: TGCGCCAGCAGACTAGCGGGGGGGTCCTCCTACAATGAGCAGTTCTTC. Protein product: CASRLAGGSSYNEQFF.

The chain uses TRBV10-3 and TRBJ2-2; D gene ambiguous. V dropped 0 bases and J dropped 6 bases, with 8 bases sitting between them. CDR1 and CDR2 (germline): ENHRY, SYGVKD. The CDR3 is made up of 14 amino acids. This CDR3 is CAISESSVPGELFF. CDR3 in DNA: TGTGCCATCAGTGAGTCCAGTGTGCCCGGGGAGCTGTTTTTT.

J is TRBJ1-2 and V is TRBV6-5; possibly TRBD1 for D (5 bases). Germline CDR1 is MNHEY and CDR2 is SVGAGI. The CDR3 contains 15 residues. V lost 3 bases, J lost 2 bases, and 13 bases lay in between. The CDR3, as DNA: TGTGCCAGCAGTTATTCGGGACTGACCAACTATGGCTACACCTTC. Encoded protein: CASSYSGLTNYGYTF.

This clonotype was counted ten times or more. This chain links TRBV6-1 with TRBJ2-2; D not certain. Germline CDR1 MNHNS, CDR2 SASEGT. Trimming removed 6 bases from V and 1 base from J, with 9 bases in between. The CDR3 runs 14 residues. In DNA, the CDR3 is TGTGCCAGCAGAAGGACGGGGAACACCGGGGAGCTGTTTTTT. This codes for CASRRTGNTGELFF.

Only a few counts were recorded for this clonotype. The CDR3 region is CASSLVGVETQYF. The DNA of the CDR3 is TGTGCCAGCAGCTTGGTCGGGGTGGAGACCCAGTACTTC. The gene calls are TRBV5-6 and TRBJ2-5; a possible D gene is TRBD2 (5 bases). The CDR3 spans 13 residues. Germline lookup yields CDR1 SGHDT and CDR2 YYEEEE. V was trimmed by 0 bases and J by 5 bases, leaving 8 bases between them.

In its sample, this clonotype was seen a few times. The genes are TRBV6-2 or TRBV6-3 and TRBJ2-7; 14 nucleotides line up with TRBD2. The V segment lost 4 bases and the J segment 2 bases; nucleotides outside the gene matches: 7. The CDR3 covers 17 residues. Germline CDR1 and CDR2: MNHEY and SVGEGT. Here the CDR3 reads CASSSGTSGSPTYEQYF. DNA for the CDR3: TGTGCCAGCAGTTCTGGGACTAGCGGGAGTCCTACCTACGAGCAGTACTTC.

The V gene is TRBV5-1, the J gene TRBJ2-5; 8 nucleotides align to TRBD2. V lost 0 bases, J lost 0 bases, and 7 bases stayed unmatched. Germline values: CDR1 SGHRS, CDR2 YFSETQ. The CDR3 length is 17 residues. The CDR3 DNA sequence: TGCGCCAGCAGCTTGGGGGTAGCGGGACGGTACCAAGAGACCCAGTACTTC. Translation: CASSLGVAGRYQETQYF.

This clonotype was seen only a few times. The chain has TRBV5-4 and TRBJ1-2, with a weak D call TRBD1 (6 bases). Trimming removed 3 bases at V and 1 base at J, with 16 bases between. The germline V gene encodes CDR1 SGHNT and CDR2 YYREEE (reference sequence). The CDR3 contains 16 residues. The CDR3 DNA reads TGTGCCAGCAGCTCGGCCGACAGGACGCTTAACTATGGCTACACCTTC. Translated: CASSSADRTLNYGYTF.